What follows are 21 T cell receptor beta chains derived from one specimen sequenced in a study of monozygotic twins with inflammatory bowel disease. For each CDR3 protein, TCRdb gives one entry from its re-call of the 5' RACE reads, without DNA. The sample's table shows about 350,000 distinct CDR3 sequences. Material for sequencing was blood. The receptors come from a human donor with ulcerative colitis or Crohn's disease, or a healthy co-twin of an affected twin (not recorded which).

This rearrangement joins TRBV27 to TRBJ1-6. Germline assignment: CDR1 MNHEY and CDR2 SMNVEV (reference sequence). CDR3 length: 12 residues. The CDR3 reads CASSLIGSPLHF.

The chain recombines TRBV12-3 or TRBV12-4 with TRBJ1-5; with no DNA, the TCRdb D assignment of TRBD1 cannot be verified. The CDR3 spans 15 residues. The CDR3 spells CASSEDGKGNQPQHF.

This chain links TRBV6-2 or TRBV6-3 with TRBJ2-3. The CDR3 runs 13 residues. Looked up from germline, CDR1 is MNHEY and CDR2 is SVGEGT. The CDR3 here is CASSYSSGYTQYF.

V and J are TRBV5-1 and TRBJ1-2. This CDR3 has 13 residues. The germline V gene has CDR1 SGHRS and CDR2 YFSETQ. The CDR3 region is CASSSGTSGGYTF.

This sequence joins TRBV7-2 and TRBJ2-7. CDR3 size: 14 residues. CDR1 is SGHTA and CDR2 is FQGNSA in the germline V gene. This CDR3 is CASSPRQDSYEQYF.

The V and J genes are TRBV3-1 and TRBJ2-4; with no DNA, the TCRdb D assignment of TRBD1 cannot be verified. In germline, CDR1 is LGHDT, CDR2 YNNKEL (reference sequence). The CDR3 sequence is 19 residues long. The CDR3 loop is CASSQDRRGAQAAKNIQYF.

The chain links TRBV9 to TRBJ2-7; TCRdb's assignment of TRBD1 cannot be checked, as there is no DNA. CDR1 and CDR2 from the germline V gene are SGDLS and YYNGEE. The CDR3 spans 14 residues. The CDR3 reads CAAPEARINYEQYF.

This chain joins TRBV15 and TRBJ2-6; TCRdb returns TRBD2, unconfirmable since there is no DNA. This CDR3 region has 12 residues. CDR1 and CDR2 from the germline V gene are LNHNV and YYDKDF (reference sequence). The chain's CDR3 is CATSRDKGREAF.

The chain is built from TRBV5-1 and TRBJ2-3. Germline loops: CDR1 SGHRS, CDR2 YFSETQ. The CDR3 length is 13 residues. CDR3 residues: CASSFSGADTQYF.

This chain joins TRBV11-2 and TRBJ2-7. Germline CDR1 is SGHAT and CDR2 is FQNNGV. This CDR3 has 14 amino acids. The CDR3 sequence: CASSLETGPYEQYF.

The V gene is TRBV7-2, the J gene TRBJ1-3; TCRdb indicates TRBD1, and absent DNA this call remains unverified. Germline loops: CDR1 SGHTA, CDR2 FQGNSA. The CDR3 sequence is 15 residues long. CDR3 residues: CASSVGQVLGNTIYF.

This chain joins TRBV6-2 or TRBV6-3 and TRBJ2-5; TCRdb reports TRBD1, a call that lacks DNA to check it against. The CDR3 spans 16 residues. CDR1 MNHEY and CDR2 SVGEGT come from the germline V gene. The CDR3 region is CASSFFLGQGRETQYF.

This chain uses TRBV7-2 with TRBJ2-5; as DNA is missing, the TRBD2 call by TCRdb cannot be tested. Germline values: CDR1 SGHTA, CDR2 FQGNSA. The CDR3 has 17 residues. CDR3: CASSPWKVAGGQETQYF.

J is TRBJ2-2 and V is TRBV11-1; TCRdb picks TRBD1, but there is no DNA to check that call. Germline V CDR1 and CDR2: SGHAT, FQDESV (reference sequence). This CDR3 spans 15 amino acids. CDR3 in amino acids: CASSLPGANTGELFF.

The chain joins TRBV4-1 to TRBJ2-3; with no DNA, the TCRdb D assignment of TRBD1 cannot be verified. The germline CDR1 and CDR2 sequences are MGHRA and YSYEKL. This CDR3 region has 16 residues. The CDR3 region is CASSQEAAHRTDTQYF.

CDR3 amino acids: CATRGSTGELFF. The V gene is TRBV7-2, the J gene TRBJ2-2; as DNA is missing, the TRBD2 call by TCRdb cannot be tested. The CDR3 totals 12 residues. Germline CDR1 SGHTA, CDR2 FQGNSA.

The chain has TRBV25-1 and TRBJ2-4; checking the TCRdb D call of TRBD2 is not possible without DNA. CDR3 length equals 14 residues. The germline V gene encodes CDR1 MGHDK and CDR2 SYGVNS. The CDR3 loop is CASSPTVSGVIQYF.

The chain couples TRBV5-5 to TRBJ1-5. The CDR3 sequence is 16 residues long. Germline loops: CDR1 SGHKS, CDR2 YYEKEE (reference sequence). CDR3 loop: CASSLDFLLPNQPQHF.

This rearrangement joins TRBV3-1 to TRBJ2-5; TCRdb indicates TRBD2, and absent DNA this call remains unverified. CDR3 size: 16 residues. Germline CDR1 and CDR2: LGHDT and YNNKEL (reference sequence). The CDR3 loop is CASSQDSAGGVETQYF.

The chain uses TRBV10-2 and TRBJ1-3. The CDR3 loop spans 15 amino acids. Germline loops: CDR1 WSHSY, CDR2 SAAADI. Here the CDR3 reads CASNPSFYTGNTIYF.

The rearrangement joins TRBV6-1 to TRBJ1-6; TCRdb gives TRBD1 as the D gene, but with no DNA this cannot be confirmed. The CDR3 has 15 amino acids. The germline V gene encodes CDR1 MNHNS and CDR2 SASEGT. CDR3 sequence: CASFGFGTGDSPLHF.